What follows is one TCR beta chain and its context. Its antigen remains unidentified. Only in-frame clones appear in the TCRdb table, and some are missing; sequencing was by immunoSEQ multiplex PCR. The sample holds tens of thousands of clones, approximately 90% seen once. The data originate from a study of OX40 agonist ivuxolimab in advanced cancers. Study context: Hepatocellular carcinoma, melanoma, renal cell or head and neck cancer affected the dose-escalation patients. Regarding the study as a whole: Certain nonresponders likewise exhibited a low normalized T-cell clonal expansion. Averaging showed that CD8+ T cells had more expanded clones than CD4+ did.

Germline V CDR1 and CDR2: WSHSY, SAAADI. V lost 3 bases, J lost 1 base, and 9 bases lay in between. The CDR3 loop spans 14 amino acids. The origin of this receptor is an adult with an advanced solid tumor such as melanoma, head and neck, liver or kidney cancer. The sequenced sample was CD4+ or CD8+ T cells sorted from blood, obtained in a trial of the OX40 agonist ivuxolimab. V is TRBV10-2 and J is TRBJ1-1; no firm D call. CDR3 protein: CASSDRNQNTEAFF. CDR3 in DNA: TGCGCCAGCAGTGACCGGAATCAGAACACTGAAGCTTTCTTT.